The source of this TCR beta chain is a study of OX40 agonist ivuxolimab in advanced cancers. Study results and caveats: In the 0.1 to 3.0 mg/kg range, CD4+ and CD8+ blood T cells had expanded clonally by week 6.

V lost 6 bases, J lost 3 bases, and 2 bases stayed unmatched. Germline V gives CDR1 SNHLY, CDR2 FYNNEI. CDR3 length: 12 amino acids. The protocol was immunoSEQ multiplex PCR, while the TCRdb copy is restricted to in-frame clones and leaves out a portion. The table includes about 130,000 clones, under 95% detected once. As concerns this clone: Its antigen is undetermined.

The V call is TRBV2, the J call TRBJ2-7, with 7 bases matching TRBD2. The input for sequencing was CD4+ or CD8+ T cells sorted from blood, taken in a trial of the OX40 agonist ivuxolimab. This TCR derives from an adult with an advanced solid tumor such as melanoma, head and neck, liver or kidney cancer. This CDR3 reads CASSPGGYEQYF. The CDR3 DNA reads TGTGCCAGCAGCCCGGGGGGCTACGAGCAGTACTTC.